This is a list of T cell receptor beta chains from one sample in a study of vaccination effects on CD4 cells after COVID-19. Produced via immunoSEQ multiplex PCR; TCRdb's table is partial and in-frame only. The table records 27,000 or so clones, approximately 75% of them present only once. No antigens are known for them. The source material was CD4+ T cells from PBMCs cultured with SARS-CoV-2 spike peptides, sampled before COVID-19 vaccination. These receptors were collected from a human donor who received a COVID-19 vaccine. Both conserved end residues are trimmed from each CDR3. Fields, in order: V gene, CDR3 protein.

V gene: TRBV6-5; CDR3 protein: ASSYLDRDYEQY
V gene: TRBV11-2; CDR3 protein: ASSLVSGSVY
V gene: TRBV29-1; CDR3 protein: SVEDWDRGPYEQY
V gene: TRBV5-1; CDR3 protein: ASSLVVQTGYYNEQF
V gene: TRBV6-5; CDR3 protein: ASSYRDRGYGYT
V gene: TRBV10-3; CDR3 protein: AIRPRDSRYGYT
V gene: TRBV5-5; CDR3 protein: ASGTSGRDEQF
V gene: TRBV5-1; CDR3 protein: ASSLAVGTNEQY
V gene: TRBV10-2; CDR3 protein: ASSDIGGGSSYEQY
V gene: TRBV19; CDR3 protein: ASSIDGGGSYEQY
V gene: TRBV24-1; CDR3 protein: ATSDFRGSDYGYT
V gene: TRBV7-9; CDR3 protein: ASSPGRTSYEQY
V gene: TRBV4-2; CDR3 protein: ASSLSPSVQETQY
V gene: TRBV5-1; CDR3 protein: ASSLAEPQTGGQY
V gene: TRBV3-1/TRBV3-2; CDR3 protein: ASSLKGRETNEKLF
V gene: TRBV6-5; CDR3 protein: ASNAAGVYQPQH
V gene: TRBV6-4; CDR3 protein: ASSEDGATGELF
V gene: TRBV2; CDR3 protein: ASSEQGALDYEQY
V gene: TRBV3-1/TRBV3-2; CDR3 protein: ASSQDVTSGNTIY
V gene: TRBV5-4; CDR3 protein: ASSRDRGLNEQF
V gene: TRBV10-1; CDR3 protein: ASSEPLVRRTSGTYEQY
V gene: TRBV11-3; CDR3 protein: ASSFRQQETQY
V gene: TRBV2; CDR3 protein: ASSDWRVAKNIQY
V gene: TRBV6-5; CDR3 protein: ASSQTRERGYEQY
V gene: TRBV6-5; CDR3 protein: ASSAHSTDTQY
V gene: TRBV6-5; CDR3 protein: ASGGVDASSYEQY
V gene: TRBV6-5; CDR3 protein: ASRNQETQY
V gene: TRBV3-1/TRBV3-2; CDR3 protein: ASSQDSGLGDQPQH
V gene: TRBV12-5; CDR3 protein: ASGLRPGSVSGPQH
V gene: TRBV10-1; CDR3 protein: ASSLTEGFLTGNEQF
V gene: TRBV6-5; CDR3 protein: ASSSQGAVTNEKLF